The 17 T cell receptor beta chains reported below all come from one sample, sequenced in a study of PD-L1 blockade in urothelial cancer. Data came from immunoSEQ multiplex PCR; TCRdb stores just in-frame clones and leaves some out. This table has 35,000 to 45,000 clones, 36% appearing once. Sequenced here: tumor tissue, sampled before atezolizumab (anti-PD-L1) treatment. These receptors came from a man aged 60 to 69 with urothelial cancer.

The gene calls are TRBV18 and TRBJ2-1, with 11 bases lining up with TRBD2. This CDR3 has 15 residues. The V segment lost 3 bases and the J segment 5 bases; nucleotides outside the gene matches: 3. Germline values: CDR1 KGHSH, CDR2 LQKENI. DNA for the CDR3: TGTGCCAGCTCACCCGGGACTAGCGGACACAATGAGCAGTTCTTC. The encoded protein is CASSPGTSGHNEQFF.

V and J are TRBV19 and TRBJ2-3; a weak D match, TRBD2 (6 bases). Trimming shortened V by 5 bases and J by 6 bases, and 24 bases separated the two germline ends. Germline assignment: CDR1 LNHDA and CDR2 SQIVND (reference sequence). The CDR3 is made up of 17 amino acids. This CDR3 reads CASSPPWRLEGRDTQYF. CDR3 coding DNA: TGTGCCAGTAGTCCCCCATGGCGGTTGGAGGGCCGCGATACGCAGTATTTT.

This clone was found many times. This chain connects TRBV6-8 to TRBJ1-2; D is ambiguous. V shed 5 bases and J shed 7 bases, with 17 bases lying between them. The CDR3 has 14 residues. Germline V lookup: CDR1 MNHGY, CDR2 SAAAGT. Here the CDR3 reads CASSPVEGIGGYTF. The DNA for the CDR3 is TGTGCCAGCAGTCCAGTGGAGGGTATCGGTGGCTACACCTTC.

The rearrangement links TRBV18 to TRBJ1-6, with 9 bases lining up with TRBD1. The CDR3 is made up of 17 amino acids. With V trimmed by 5 bases and J by 0 bases, 5 bases remained unmatched. From germline, CDR1 is KGHSH and CDR2 LQKENI. The CDR3 reads CASSTTGGISYNSPLHF. In DNA, the CDR3 is TGTGCCAGCTCAACGACAGGGGGGATCTCCTATAATTCACCCCTCCACTTT.

This clone has ten or more counts. This chain uses TRBV9 with TRBJ1-4, with D maybe TRBD1 (6 bases). Germline V gene lookup returns CDR1 SGDLS and CDR2 YYNGEE. Trimming removed 3 bases at V and 3 bases at J, with 12 bases between. This CDR3 is 15 amino acids long. The CDR3 DNA follows: TGTGCCAGCAGCGAAGCAGGGGTCCCTAATGAAAAACTGTTTTTT. Amino acid sequence: CASSEAGVPNEKLFF.

The genes are TRBV19 and TRBJ1-1; the D is unclear. The CDR3 totals 11 residues. The V end lost 3 bases, the J end lost 8 bases, and 7 bases lay between the germline ends. Germline V lookup: CDR1 LNHDA, CDR2 SQIVND (reference sequence). For the CDR3, the DNA is TGTGCCAGTAGTATCCGGCGCGAAGCTTTCTTT. The encoded protein is CASSIRREAFF.

Judged by abundance, this clone is medium-sized. The V gene is TRBV6-8, the J gene TRBJ2-2; a weak D match, TRBD1 (6 bases). Germline V gene lookup returns CDR1 MNHGY and CDR2 SAAAGT. V was pared by 8 bases and J by 6 bases, with 19 bases between. This CDR3 has 15 residues. In DNA, the CDR3 is TGTGCCAGCGGGGGCCGTGGGGCAGCGGCCGGGGAGCTGTTTTTT. This translates into CASGGRGAAAGELFF.

This clone has only a few counts. The CDR3 DNA reads as TGCAGCGTTGGAGTAGCGGGAGGGCCTAGAGCCTACGAGCAGTACTTC. Protein sequence: CSVGVAGGPRAYEQYF. The chain recombines TRBV29-1 with TRBJ2-7; 11 bases line up with TRBD2. This CDR3 is built from 16 residues. Germline V lookup: CDR1 SQVTM, CDR2 ANQGSEA. Trimming removed 4 bases from V and 2 bases from J; junction bases left unmatched: 10.

J is TRBJ2-7 and V is TRBV11-3; 9 bases agree with TRBD2. There are 16 residues in the CDR3. Trimming cost V 4 bases and J 6 bases; bases outside gene matches: 13. Germline V gene data show CDR1 as SGHNT and CDR2 as YENEEA. The CDR3 bases are TGTGCCAGCAGCTATTTTGGACTAGCGAGAGACCTCGAGCAGTACTTC. Translation gives CASSYFGLARDLEQYF.

This chain links TRBV30 with TRBJ2-1; D uncertain. The CDR3 spans 11 residues. V was trimmed by 3 bases and J by 7 bases, leaving 7 bases between them. Germline CDR1 GTSNPN, CDR2 SVGIG (reference sequence). This CDR3 reads CAWSQKNEQFF. The CDR3 DNA is TGTGCCTGGAGCCAAAAAAATGAGCAGTTCTTC.

The genes are TRBV11-3 and TRBJ1-2; D is possibly TRBD1 (6 bases). V gave up 3 bases and J gave up 4 bases, with 15 bases separating them. The germline gives CDR1 SGHNT, CDR2 YENEEA. CDR3 length: 15 residues. The CDR3 DNA reads TGTGCCAGCAGCTTGGCAGGGGAGATAAGCTATGGCTACACCTTC. This sequence encodes CASSLAGEISYGYTF. Together with reference TRBV11-3 and TRBJ1-2, the CDR3 gives the full variable domain: EAGVVQSPRYKIIEKKQPVAFWCNPISGHNTLYWYLQNLGQGPELLIRYENEEAVDDSQLPKDRFSAERLKGVDSTLKIQPAELGDSAVYLCASSLAGEISYGYTFGSGTRLTVV.

The V and J genes are TRBV19 and TRBJ1-1; no reliable D call. The germline V and J ends were trimmed by 5 bases and 8 bases, with 18 bases remaining between them. The CDR3 is made up of 14 amino acids. Germline values: CDR1 LNHDA, CDR2 SQIVND (reference sequence). CDR3 sequence (DNA): TGTGCCAGTAGTTTAGGCAGCGGAATCGGAGAAGCTTTCTTT. This sequence encodes CASSLGSGIGEAFF.

This clone was seen a handful of times. The chain combines TRBV19 with TRBJ1-1; D gene uncertain. CDR1 is LNHDA and CDR2 is SQIVND in the germline V gene (reference sequence). The CDR3 sequence is 13 residues long. The V end lost 4 bases, the J end lost 1 base, and 7 bases lay between the germline ends. The DNA for the CDR3 is TGTGCCAGTAGTAGTTGGCAGAACACTGAAGCTTTCTTT. It is translated as CASSSWQNTEAFF.

The chain recombines TRBV5-1 with TRBJ2-1, with 12 positions matching TRBD2. The V and J ends lost 4 bases and 9 bases, in that order; junction bases with no gene match: 8. This CDR3 contains 15 residues. CDR1 SGHRS and CDR2 YFSETQ come from the germline V gene. The CDR3 sequence is CASSETSGSLSEQFF. The CDR3 DNA reads TGCGCCAGCAGCGAGACTAGCGGGAGCTTGAGTGAGCAGTTCTTC.

V and J are TRBV7-5 and TRBJ2-6; the table calls TRBD1, which could not be checked here. TRBV7-5 is a pseudogene segment. The CDR3 extends over 17 amino acids. The CDR3 DNA is TGTGCCAGCAGCTTAACCCCAGGGGACTCTGGGGCCAACGTCCTGACTTTC. Its protein is CASSLTPGDSGANVLTF.

This clone was recorded a few times. The chain carries TRBV6-7 and TRBJ1-4; D ambiguous. TRBV6-7 has ORF status, its function being uncertain. V was cut by 6 bases and J by 8 bases, with 10 bases left in between. The CDR3 consists of 12 residues. This CDR3 is CASRRAGEKLFF. Here the CDR3 DNA reads TGTGCCAGCAGAAGGGCGGGCGAAAAACTGTTTTTT.

The rearrangement links TRBV18 to TRBJ2-2; tentative D call: TRBD1 (6 bases). This CDR3 is 12 amino acids long. From germline, CDR1 is KGHSH and CDR2 LQKENI. V was clipped by 4 bases and J by 7 bases, with 7 bases between them. CDR3 nucleotide sequence: TGTGCCAGCTCACGGGACATCGGGGAGCTGTTTTTT. It codes for CASSRDIGELFF.